The clone carrying this TCR beta chain was counted a few times. The antigen is not known. This sample is drawn from a study of beta chain features in type 1 diabetes. Across the study: Taken together, all samples contributed 95 million to 110 million examined sorted cells. General study points: Patients' naive, central memory and regulatory TCRB repertoires appeared more alike than those of healthy donors.

Germline lookup yields CDR1 MDHEN and CDR2 SYDVKM. This CDR3 is 13 amino acids long. The germline V and J ends were trimmed by 3 bases and 7 bases, with 12 bases remaining between them. Staining for CD45RO/CCR7/CD25/CD127/CD95/CD27 allowed sorting of CD4+ naive, central memory, regulatory and stem cell-like memory cells. Sequenced material consisted of expressed TCRB transcripts (all of the isolated RNA was reverse transcribed). TCRdb's table, derived via immunoSEQ multiplex PCR, lists solely in-frame clones and lacks some. The sample comprises approximately 330,000 clones, approximately 9.9% of which are singletons, and 0.015% rests with the top ten.

The chain carries TRBV28 and TRBJ2-5; the D gene is possibly TRBD2 (5 bases). The TCR sequence derives from a woman aged 25 to 39 in good health. Sequencing was done on a sample of naive CD4+ T cells from blood. The CDR3, as DNA: TGTGCCAGCAGTTTCACTACCGGAGGGACCCAGTACTTC. It translates to CASSFTTGGTQYF.